The clone carrying this T cell receptor (beta chain) was detected many times. These data originate in a study of T cells in Graves' hyperthyroidism and ophthalmopathy. The CDR3 has 15 amino acids. CDR1 and CDR2 (germline): MNHNS, SASEGT. Trimming left V 8 bases short and J 9 bases short, with 24 bases between. Amplified TCR beta CDR3 regions came from RNA transcripts. RT-PCR in the first round (using the HTBI primer set) targeted the TCR CDR3. TCRdb re-called the multiplex PCR reads with MiXCR, one entry per CDR3 protein. Of approximately 610,000 distinct CDR3 sequences listed, approximately 16% are singletons.

What was sequenced was blood. This TCR derives from a woman between 18 and 30 years old with Graves' hyperthyroidism. The chain combines TRBV6-1 with TRBJ2-3; D assignment may be TRBD1 or TRBD2 (6 bases each). The CDR3 protein is CASGLGGKRGITQYF. The CDR3 DNA sequence: TGTGCCAGCGGGTTGGGCGGGAAGAGGGGGATAACGCAGTATTTT.